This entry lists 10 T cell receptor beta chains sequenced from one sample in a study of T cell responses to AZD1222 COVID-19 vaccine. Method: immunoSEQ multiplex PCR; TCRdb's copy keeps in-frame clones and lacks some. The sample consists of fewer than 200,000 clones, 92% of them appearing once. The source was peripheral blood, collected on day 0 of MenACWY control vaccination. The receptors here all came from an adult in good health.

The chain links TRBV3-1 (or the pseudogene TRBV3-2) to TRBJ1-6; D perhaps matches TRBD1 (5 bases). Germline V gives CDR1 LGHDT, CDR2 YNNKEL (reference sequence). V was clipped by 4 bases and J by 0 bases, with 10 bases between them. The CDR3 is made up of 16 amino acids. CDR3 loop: CASSLGTSSYNSPLHF. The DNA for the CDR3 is TGTGCCAGCAGCCTGGGGACGAGCTCCTATAATTCACCCCTCCACTTT.

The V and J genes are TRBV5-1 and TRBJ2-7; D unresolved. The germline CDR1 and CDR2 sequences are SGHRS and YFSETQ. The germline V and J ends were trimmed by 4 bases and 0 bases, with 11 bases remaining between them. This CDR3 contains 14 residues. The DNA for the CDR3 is TGCGCCAGCAGCCCGAAGGGCCCCTCCTACGAGCAGTACTTC. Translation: CASSPKGPSYEQYF.

CDR3 bases: TGTGCCAGCAGCCAAGATGAGGGGCTGACTAATGAAAAACTGTTTTTT. Translating it yields CASSQDEGLTNEKLFF. V gene TRBV4-2 combines with J gene TRBJ1-4; maybe TRBD1 (5 bases). The V end lost 0 bases, the J end lost 2 bases, and 10 bases lay between the germline ends. The CDR3 runs to 16 residues. Germline V gene lookup returns CDR1 LGHNA and CDR2 YNFKEQ.

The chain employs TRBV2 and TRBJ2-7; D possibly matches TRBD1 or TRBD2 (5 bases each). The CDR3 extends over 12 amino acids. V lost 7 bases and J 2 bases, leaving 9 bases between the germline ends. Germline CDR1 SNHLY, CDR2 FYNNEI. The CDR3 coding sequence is TGTGCCAGCAAACGGGGACCCTACGAGCAGTACTTC. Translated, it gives CASKRGPYEQYF.

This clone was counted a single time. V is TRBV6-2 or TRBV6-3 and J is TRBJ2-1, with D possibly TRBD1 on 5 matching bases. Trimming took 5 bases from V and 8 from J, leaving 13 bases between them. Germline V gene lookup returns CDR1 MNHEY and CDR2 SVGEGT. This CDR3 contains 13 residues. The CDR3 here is CASSELRVDEQFF. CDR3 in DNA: TGTGCCAGCAGTGAGCTCAGGGTTGATGAGCAGTTCTTC.

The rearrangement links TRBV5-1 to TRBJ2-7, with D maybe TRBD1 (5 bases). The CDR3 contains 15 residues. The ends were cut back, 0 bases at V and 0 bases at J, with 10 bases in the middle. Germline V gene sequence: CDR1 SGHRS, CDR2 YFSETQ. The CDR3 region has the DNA TGCGCCAGCAGCTTGGCGTCAGGGTACTCCTACGAGCAGTACTTC. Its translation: CASSLASGYSYEQYF. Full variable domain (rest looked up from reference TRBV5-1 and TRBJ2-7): KAGVTQTPRYLIKTRGQQVTLSCSPISGHRSVSWYQQTPGQGLQFLFEYFSETQRNKGNFPGRFSGRQFSNSRSEMNVSTLELGDSALYLCASSLASGYSYEQYFGPGTRLTVT.

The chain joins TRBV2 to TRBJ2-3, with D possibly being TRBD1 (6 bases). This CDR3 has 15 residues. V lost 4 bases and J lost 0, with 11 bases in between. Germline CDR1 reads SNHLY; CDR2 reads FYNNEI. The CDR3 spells CASSAGTTSTDTQYF. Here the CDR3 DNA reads TGTGCCAGCAGTGCCGGGACAACTAGCACAGATACGCAGTATTTT.

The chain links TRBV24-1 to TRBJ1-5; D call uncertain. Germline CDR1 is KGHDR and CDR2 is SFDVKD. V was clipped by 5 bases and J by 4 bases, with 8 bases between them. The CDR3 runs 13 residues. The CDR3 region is CATSVPLNQPQHF. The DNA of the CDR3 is TGTGCCACCAGTGTACCTCTTAATCAGCCCCAGCATTTT.

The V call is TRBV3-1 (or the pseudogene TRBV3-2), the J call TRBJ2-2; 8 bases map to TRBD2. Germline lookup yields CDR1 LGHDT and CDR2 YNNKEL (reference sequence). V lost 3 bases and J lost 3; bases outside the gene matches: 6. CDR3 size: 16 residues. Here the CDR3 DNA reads TGTGCCAGCAGCCATATCGGGAGGGCCGACACCGGGGAGCTGTTTTTT. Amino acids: CASSHIGRADTGELFF.

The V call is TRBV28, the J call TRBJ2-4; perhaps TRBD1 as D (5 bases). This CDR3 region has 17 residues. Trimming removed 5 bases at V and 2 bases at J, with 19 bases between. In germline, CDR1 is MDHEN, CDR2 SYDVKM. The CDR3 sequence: CASSTPQGGGPKNIQYF. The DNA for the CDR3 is TGTGCCAGCAGTACACCTCAGGGCGGTGGTCCCAAAAACATTCAGTACTTC.